Following are 4 T cell receptor beta chains from one sample sequenced in a study of blood T cell repertoires in COVID-19. The data were produced by immunoSEQ multiplex PCR, yet TCRdb's version contains in-frame clones alone and is incomplete. Found here are around 160,000 clones, more than 80% of them singletons; the top ten hold roughly 8%. Sequencing input: peripheral blood. These TCRs come from a human donor with acute or convalescent COVID-19. The donor label of this sample is uncertain.

CDR3 region: CASSSGFQETQYF. The CDR3 DNA reads as TGTGCCAGCAGTAGCGGGTTCCAAGAGACCCAGTACTTC. The chain joins TRBV9 to TRBJ2-5; 7 bases map to TRBD2. CDR3 length: 13 amino acids. In germline, CDR1 is SGDLS, CDR2 YYNGEE. With 5 bases clipped from V and 1 base from J, the junction kept 2 bases outside the gene matches.

This rearrangement joins TRBV18 to TRBJ1-1, with D possibly matching TRBD1 (6 bases). The CDR3 extends over 13 amino acids. Germline CDR1 and CDR2: KGHSH and LQKENI. Deletions cut 8 bases from V and 0 bases from J, with 10 bases between. The CDR3 is CASTGQLNTEAFF. CDR3 nucleotide sequence: TGTGCCAGCACCGGACAGTTGAACACTGAAGCTTTCTTT.

This clone was seen a few times. The chain recombines TRBV7-8 with TRBJ1-2; maybe TRBD1 (6 bases). Between the trimmed V and J ends, which lost 3 bases and 5 bases, there was a span of 16 bases. Germline V lookup: CDR1 SGHVS, CDR2 FQNEAQ. The CDR3 extends over 15 amino acids. The chain's CDR3 is CASSFAQGQGYGYTF. Written as DNA, the CDR3 is TGTGCCAGCAGCTTCGCGCAAGGCCAGGGGTATGGCTACACCTTC.

CDR3 region: CASRSQGLYNQPQHF. In nucleotides, the CDR3 is TGTGCCAGCAGATCCCAGGGGCTATACAATCAGCCCCAGCATTTT. V gene TRBV2 combines with J gene TRBJ1-5; D may be TRBD1 (6 bases). V lost 6 bases and J lost 3, with 15 bases in between. Germline V gene data show CDR1 as SNHLY and CDR2 as FYNNEI. The CDR3 consists of 15 residues.